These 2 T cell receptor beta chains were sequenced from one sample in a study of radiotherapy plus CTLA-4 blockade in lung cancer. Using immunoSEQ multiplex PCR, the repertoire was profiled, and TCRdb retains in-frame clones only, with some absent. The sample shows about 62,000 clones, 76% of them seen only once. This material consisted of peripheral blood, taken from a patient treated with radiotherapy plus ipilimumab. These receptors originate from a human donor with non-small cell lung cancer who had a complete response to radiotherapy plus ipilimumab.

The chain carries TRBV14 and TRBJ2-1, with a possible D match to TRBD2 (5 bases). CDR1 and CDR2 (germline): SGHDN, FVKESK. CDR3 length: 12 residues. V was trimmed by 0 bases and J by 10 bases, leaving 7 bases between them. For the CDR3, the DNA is TGTGCCAGCAGCCAAGATTGGGAGGAGCAGTTCTTC. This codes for CASSQDWEEQFF.

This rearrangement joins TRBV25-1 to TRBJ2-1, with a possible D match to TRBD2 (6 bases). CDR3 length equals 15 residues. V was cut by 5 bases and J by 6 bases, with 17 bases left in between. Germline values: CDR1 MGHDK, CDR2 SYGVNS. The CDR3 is CASSQLRLASNEQFF. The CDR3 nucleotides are TGTGCCAGCAGTCAGTTAAGGCTAGCGAGCAATGAGCAGTTCTTC. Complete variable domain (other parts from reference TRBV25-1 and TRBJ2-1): EADIYQTPRYLVIGTGKKITLECSQTMGHDKMYWYQQDPGMELHLIHYSYGVNSTEKGDLSSESTVSRIRTEHFPLTLESARPSHTSQYLCASSQLRLASNEQFFGPGTRLTVL.